This TCR beta chain was recovered during a study of identical twins. Overall study results and limits: For out-of-frame beta sequences, excess twin sharing was weaker. While abundant cord blood beta clonotypes carried fewer insertions, memory repertoires showed no such pattern. Monozygotic twins shared more out-of-frame TCR alpha than recombination models predicted.

This clonotype was picked up a small number of times. Its antigen is not identified. J lost 4 bases, V lost 4 bases, and 5 bases had no gene match. Germline assignment: CDR1 SGHNT and CDR2 YENEEA. The CDR3 runs to 14 residues. Template switching created a universal primer site, and the cDNA included unique molecular identifiers. One entry per CDR3 protein, called by TCRdb with MiXCR from the 5' RACE reads. The sample lists approximately 230,000 distinct CDR3 sequences, more than 13% occurring once. The J gene is TRBJ2-3, the V gene TRBV11-3, with 7 bases that match TRBD2. The sequencing sample was made of memory (CD45RO+) T cells sorted from blood. The clonotype comes from a woman aged 18-29 years in good health. This CDR3 reads CASSSGLGADTQYF. CDR3 DNA: TGTGCCAGCAGCTCCGGACTAGGGGCAGATACGCAGTATTTT. Drawing the rest from reference TRBV11-3 and TRBJ2-3, the complete variable domain is EAGVVQSPRYKIIEKKQPVAFWCNPISGHNTLYWYLQNLGQGPELLIRYENEEAVDDSQLPKDRFSAERLKGVDSTLKIQPAELGDSAVYLCASSSGLGADTQYFGPGTRLTVL.